This record concerns one T cell receptor beta chain sequence. Antigen: not known. Here immunoSEQ multiplex PCR was the method, and the copy in TCRdb shows in-frame clones only, minus some. This sample has 55,000 to 80,000 clones, with 80% to 90% found just once. This entry belongs to a study of OX40 agonist ivuxolimab in advanced cancers. Study-wide results and caveats: Antigen specificity remained undetermined for the expanded peripheral T cells.

Drawing of blood for sampling happened at baseline, at cycle 4 day 1, and at cycle 7 day 1. The V end was cut by 5 bases, the J end by 0 bases, with 16 bases between. The CDR3 loop spans 16 amino acids. Germline lookup yields CDR1 LNHDA and CDR2 SQIVND (reference sequence). The V and J genes are TRBV19 and TRBJ1-1; possibly TRBD1 for D (5 bases). The TCR was taken from an adult with an advanced solid tumor such as melanoma, head and neck, liver or kidney cancer. The sample here was CD4+ or CD8+ T cells sorted from blood, taken in a trial of the OX40 agonist ivuxolimab. The CDR3 region has the DNA TGTGCCAGTAGTTTTCCCCAAGGGGAGGTGAACACTGAAGCTTTCTTT. It yields the protein CASSFPQGEVNTEAFF.